The 18 T cell receptor beta chains given below trace back to one sample, sequenced in a study of cytomegalovirus exposure and HLA in healthy donors. The PCR made use of 60 Vbeta and 13 Jbeta primers. The table came from immunoSEQ multiplex PCR; TCRdb's copy has only in-frame clones and leaves some out. Among approximately 100,000 clones listed, 75% to 90% were seen once. The source material was PBMCs. The receptors here all came from a man in his forties in good health and CMV-seropositive.

The table lists this clone with a few counts. The chain combines TRBV6-5 with TRBJ1-2; 7 nucleotides align to TRBD1. Per germline, CDR1 MNHEY and CDR2 SVGAGI. CDR3 size: 13 residues. The V gene end was trimmed by 6 bases and the J gene end by 6 bases; junction bases not matched to a gene: 7. CDR3 residues: CASSGRGTDGYTF. For the CDR3, the DNA is TGTGCCAGCAGCGGCAGGGGGACGGATGGCTACACCTTC.

The rearrangement joins TRBV27 to TRBJ2-5; 8 positions agree with TRBD1. The closer fit of TRBJ2-7 to the DNA end suggests the J call may be wrong. CDR1 and CDR2 from the germline V gene are MNHEY and SMNVEV (reference sequence). The CDR3 loop spans 14 amino acids. The CDR3 DNA is TGTGCCAGCAGGGGACAGGCGAAACTGGGCGAGCAGTACTTC. It translates to CASRGQAKLGEQYF.

The gene calls are TRBV28 and TRBJ2-7; D might be TRBD2 (6 bases). The germline V gene has CDR1 MDHEN and CDR2 SYDVKM. The V end was cut by 5 bases, the J end by 5 bases, with 7 bases between. The CDR3 consists of 11 residues. CDR3 in amino acids: CASSGTDEQYF. The DNA for the CDR3 is TGTGCCAGCAGTGGGACTGACGAGCAGTACTTC.

The rearrangement links TRBV19 to TRBJ1-2; D might be TRBD1 (6 bases). V dropped 5 bases and J dropped 8 bases, with 24 bases sitting between them. Germline V gene data show CDR1 as LNHDA and CDR2 as SQIVND (reference sequence). The CDR3 runs to 16 residues. The CDR3 is CASSPPAIDRLGGYTF. The CDR3, as DNA: TGTGCCAGTAGTCCTCCAGCTATCGACAGGCTAGGAGGCTACACCTTC.

This clone came up once. The chain links TRBV19 to TRBJ1-1; 10 bases agree with TRBD1. The CDR3 contains 14 residues. The V and J ends lost 6 bases and 10 bases, in that order; junction bases with no gene match: 11. CDR1 and CDR2 from the germline V gene are LNHDA and SQIVND (reference sequence). In DNA, the CDR3 is TGTGCCAGTAGACCAACCGGGACAGGGGCCTCAGCTTTCTTT. This encodes CASRPTGTGASAFF.

The rearrangement links TRBV12-5 to TRBJ2-6, with 8 nucleotides matching TRBD1. The germline gives CDR1 LGHNT, CDR2 FRNRAP. The CDR3 length is 18 residues. Trimming at V came to 7 bases and at J to 0 bases, leaving 11 bases not matched to a gene. CDR3 region: CASDFDRGVRSGANVLTF. In DNA, the CDR3 is TGTGCTAGTGACTTCGACAGGGGCGTACGCTCTGGGGCCAACGTCCTGACTTTC.

The chain joins TRBV6-5 to TRBJ1-6, with D uncertain. Germline CDR1 MNHEY, CDR2 SVGAGI. The CDR3 contains 14 residues. Deletions cut 3 bases from V and 10 bases from J, with 13 bases between. The CDR3 loop is CASSYVSGRSPLHF. As DNA, the CDR3 is TGTGCCAGCAGTTATGTTTCGGGGAGATCACCCCTCCACTTT.

The chain couples TRBV21-1 to TRBJ1-5; the table's D call of TRBD1 was not tested on the DNA. TRBV21-1 is designated a pseudogene. There are 15 residues in the CDR3. The chain's CDR3 is CASSTPPARVQPQHF. The CDR3 DNA sequence: TGTGCCAGCAGCACTCCCCCCGCCAGGGTGCAGCCCCAGCATTTT.

V gene TRBV11-2 combines with J gene TRBJ2-7; the D gene is possibly TRBD2 (6 bases). This CDR3 spans 15 amino acids. Deletions cut 0 bases from V and 1 base from J, with 10 bases between. Per the germline V gene, CDR1 is SGHAT and CDR2 is FQNNGV. The CDR3 nucleotides read TGTGCCAGCAGCTTAGATCGAGGGAGGTCCTACGAGCAGTACTTC. It codes for CASSLDRGRSYEQYF.

CDR3 amino acids: CATTSGGISNQPQHF. The CDR3 DNA sequence: TGTGCCACTACGTCCGGGGGGATTAGCAATCAGCCCCAGCATTTT. The gene calls are TRBV28 and TRBJ1-5; possibly TRBD1 for D (5 bases). CDR1 and CDR2 (germline): MDHEN, SYDVKM. The CDR3 has 15 residues. Deletions cut 10 bases from V and 0 bases from J, with 16 bases between.

This chain connects TRBV13 to TRBJ2-5; the D is unclear. In germline, CDR1 is PRHDT, CDR2 FYEKMQ (reference sequence). V gave up 3 bases and J gave up 2 bases, with 4 bases separating them. This CDR3 has 12 residues. CDR3 sequence: CASSFNQETQYF. As DNA, the CDR3 is TGTGCCAGCAGCTTTAATCAAGAGACCCAGTACTTC. The whole variable domain, filled in from reference TRBV13 and TRBJ2-5, reads AAGVIQSPRHLIKEKRETATLKCYPIPRHDTVYWYQQGPGQDPQFLISFYEKMQSDKGSIPDRFSAQQFSDYHSELNMSSLELGDSALYFCASSFNQETQYFGPGTRLLVL.

V gene TRBV5-8 combines with J gene TRBJ1-5; 7 bases are a match to TRBD1. The CDR3 is made up of 14 amino acids. Trimming removed 5 bases from V and 3 bases from J; junction bases left unmatched: 5. CDR1 SGHTS and CDR2 YDEGEE come from the germline V gene. In DNA, the CDR3 is TGTGCCAGCAGAGAGGGACAGTCCAATCAGCCCCAGCATTTT. Encoded protein: CASREGQSNQPQHF.

The chain has TRBV5-1 and TRBJ2-2; a possible D gene is TRBD2 (6 bases). V lost 4 bases and J 0 bases, leaving 13 bases between the germline ends. Germline V CDR1 and CDR2: SGHRS, YFSETQ. The length of the CDR3 is 16 residues. CDR3 in DNA: TGCGCCAGCAGCCGGTCCGGGGGATCGAACACCGGGGAGCTGTTTTTT. It yields the protein CASSRSGGSNTGELFF.

This chain joins TRBV6-1 and TRBJ1-5, with no clear D. The germline CDR1 and CDR2 sequences are MNHNS and SASEGT. This CDR3 spans 14 amino acids. V dropped 2 bases and J dropped 10 bases, with 15 bases sitting between them. CDR3 sequence reads: CASSESVVREPQHF. CDR3 nucleotide sequence: TGTGCCAGCAGTGAAAGTGTTGTCCGGGAACCCCAGCATTTT.

V and J are TRBV11-3 and TRBJ2-3, with 9 bases lining up with TRBD2. V was pared by 1 base and J by 4 bases, with 12 bases of the junction left unmatched. The germline V gene encodes CDR1 SGHNT and CDR2 YENEEA. This CDR3 region has 18 residues. This CDR3 is CASSLGSARGGESDTQYF. CDR3 in DNA: TGTGCCAGCAGCTTAGGTTCCGCGCGGGGGGGAGAGTCAGATACGCAGTATTTT.

This chain joins TRBV4-1 and TRBJ1-3; a possible D gene is TRBD1 (5 bases). CDR1 MGHRA and CDR2 YSYEKL come from the germline V gene. The CDR3 covers 14 residues. Trimming removed 0 bases at V and 3 bases at J, with 6 bases between. The CDR3 coding sequence is TGCGCCAGCAGCCAAGACAGGGTTGGAAACACCATATATTTT. Its translation is CASSQDRVGNTIYF.

This rearrangement joins TRBV4-1 to TRBJ2-5, with TRBD2 matching over 8 bases. The CDR3 covers 14 residues. The germline V gene encodes CDR1 MGHRA and CDR2 YSYEKL. V was clipped by 2 bases and J by 5 bases; unmatched bases: 4. CDR3 in DNA: TGCGCCAGCAGCCAACGGGAGGGCCTGGAGACCCAGTACTTC. Protein product: CASSQREGLETQYF.

V gene TRBV7-8 combines with J gene TRBJ2-5, with 10 nucleotides matching TRBD1. Gene TRBJ2-7 matches the end of the DNA better, so the J call may be wrong. The CDR3 extends over 15 amino acids. CDR1 SGHVS and CDR2 FQNEAQ come from the germline V gene. CDR3 residues: CASSPGTGEAYEQYF. CDR3 DNA sequence: TGTGCCAGCAGCCCGGGGACAGGGGAGGCCTACGAGCAGTACTTC.